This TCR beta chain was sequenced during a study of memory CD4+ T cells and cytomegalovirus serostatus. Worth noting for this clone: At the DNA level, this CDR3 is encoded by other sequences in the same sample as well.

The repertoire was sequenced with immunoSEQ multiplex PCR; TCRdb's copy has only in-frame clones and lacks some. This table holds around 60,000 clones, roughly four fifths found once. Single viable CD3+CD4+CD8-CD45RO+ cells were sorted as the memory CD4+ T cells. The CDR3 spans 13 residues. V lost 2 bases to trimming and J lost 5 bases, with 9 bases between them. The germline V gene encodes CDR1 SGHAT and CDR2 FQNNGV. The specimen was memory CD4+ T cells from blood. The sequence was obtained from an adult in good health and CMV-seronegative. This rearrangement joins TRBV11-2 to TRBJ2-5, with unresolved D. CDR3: CASSLSLRETQYF. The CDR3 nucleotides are TGTGCCAGCAGCTTAAGTTTGAGGGAGACCCAGTACTTC.